This T cell receptor beta chain was sequenced in a study of regulatory T cells in long-lasting Graves disease. For the study at large: Patients newly diagnosed with Graves' had been on antithyroid drugs for under 3 months.

Arm-PCR of CDR3 regions with iRepertoire HTBI primers generated TCR beta libraries. TCRdb reprocessed the multiplex PCR reads with MiXCR, giving one entry per CDR3 protein. The sample includes 500,000 or so distinct CDR3 sequences, around 15% of them seen just once. Germline V gene sequence: CDR1 LGHDT, CDR2 YNNKEL (reference sequence). Trimming removed 1 base from V and 2 bases from J; junction bases left unmatched: 4. The CDR3 spans 15 residues. Indicated time point: newly diagnosed GD, antithyroid drugs for less than 3 months. RNA from PBMCs was the source of the TCR library. Many counts were recorded for this clonotype. The same sample was also used in a study of T cells in Graves' hyperthyroidism and ophthalmopathy. That publication notes: Ophthalmopathy was identified by the model a median around 5.9 months ahead of onset.

This chain links TRBV3-1 with TRBJ2-5; 7 bases line up with TRBD2. The sequence came from a woman aged 45-65 years with Graves disease. This material consisted of peripheral blood mononuclear cells (PBMCs), taken at new diagnosis, from a patient treated with antithyroid drugs. For the CDR3, the DNA is TGTGCCAGCAGCCAAGCCAGCGGGATACAAGAGACCCAGTACTTC. It is translated as CASSQASGIQETQYF.